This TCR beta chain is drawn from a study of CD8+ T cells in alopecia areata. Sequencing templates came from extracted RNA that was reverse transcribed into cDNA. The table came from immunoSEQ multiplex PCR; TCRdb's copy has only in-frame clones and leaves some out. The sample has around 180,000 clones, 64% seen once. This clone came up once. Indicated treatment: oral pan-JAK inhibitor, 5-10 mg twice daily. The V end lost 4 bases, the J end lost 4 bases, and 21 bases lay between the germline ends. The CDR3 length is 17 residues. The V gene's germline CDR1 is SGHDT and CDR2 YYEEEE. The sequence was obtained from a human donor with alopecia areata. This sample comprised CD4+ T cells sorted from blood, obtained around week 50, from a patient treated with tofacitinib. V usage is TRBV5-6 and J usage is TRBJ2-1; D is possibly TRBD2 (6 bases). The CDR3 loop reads CASSPRGWSGRYNEQFF. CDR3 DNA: TGTGCCAGCAGCCCCCGGGGTTGGAGCGGGCGGTACAATGAGCAGTTCTTC.